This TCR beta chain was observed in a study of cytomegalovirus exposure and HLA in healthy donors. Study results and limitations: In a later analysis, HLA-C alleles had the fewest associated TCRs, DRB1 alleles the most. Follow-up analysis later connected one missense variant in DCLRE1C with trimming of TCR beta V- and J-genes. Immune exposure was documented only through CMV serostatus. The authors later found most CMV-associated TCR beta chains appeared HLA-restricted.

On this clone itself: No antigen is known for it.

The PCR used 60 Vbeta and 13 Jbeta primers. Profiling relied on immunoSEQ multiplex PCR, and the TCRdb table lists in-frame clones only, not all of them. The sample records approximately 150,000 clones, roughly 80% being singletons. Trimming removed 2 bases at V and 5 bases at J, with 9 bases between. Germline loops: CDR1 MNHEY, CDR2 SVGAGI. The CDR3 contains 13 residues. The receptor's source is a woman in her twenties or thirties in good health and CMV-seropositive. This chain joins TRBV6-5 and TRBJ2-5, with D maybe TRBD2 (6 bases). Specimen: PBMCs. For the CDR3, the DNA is TGTGCCAGCAGTTACCAAGGGAGGGAGACCCAGTACTTC. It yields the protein CASSYQGRETQYF.